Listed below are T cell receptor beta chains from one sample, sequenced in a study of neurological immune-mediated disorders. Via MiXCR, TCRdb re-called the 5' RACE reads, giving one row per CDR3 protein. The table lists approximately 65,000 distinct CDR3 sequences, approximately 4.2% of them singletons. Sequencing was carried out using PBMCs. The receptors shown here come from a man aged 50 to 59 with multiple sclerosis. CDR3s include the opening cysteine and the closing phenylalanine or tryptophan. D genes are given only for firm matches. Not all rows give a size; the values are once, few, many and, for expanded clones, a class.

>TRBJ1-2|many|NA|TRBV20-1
TGCAGTGCTAGAGATCTCGGGCAGGGACTGGGGGGCTACACCTTC
CSARDLGQGLGGYTF
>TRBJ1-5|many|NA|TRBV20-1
TGCAGTGCTAGAAACTTGGGGGGCCGCAATCAGCCCCAGCATTTT
CSARNLGGRNQPQHF
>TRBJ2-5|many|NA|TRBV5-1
TGCGCCAGCAGCGCAACCAGGGTTCTACACCAAGAGACCCAGTACTTC
CASSATRVLHQETQYF
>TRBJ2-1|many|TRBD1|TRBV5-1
TGCGCCAGCAGCTTGGCCGGTGGACAGGGAAACAATGAGCAGTTCTTC
CASSLAGGQGNNEQFF
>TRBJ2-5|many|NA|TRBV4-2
TGTGCCAGCAGCCCCCCTGCTAATACCCAGTACTTC
CASSPPANTQYF
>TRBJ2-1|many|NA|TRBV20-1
TGCAGTGTGGAGGGGGCGCTAGCGAAGCATGAGCAGTTCTTC
CSVEGALAKHEQFF
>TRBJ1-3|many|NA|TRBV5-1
TGCGCCAGCAGCTTGCAGGGGAACTCTGGAAACACCATATATTTT
CASSLQGNSGNTIYF
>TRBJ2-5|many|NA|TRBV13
TGTGCCAGCAGCCCGAGGGGGGGTTCGGTCGAGACCCAGTACTTC
CASSPRGGSVETQYF
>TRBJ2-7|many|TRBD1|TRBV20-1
TGCAGTGCTAGAGACCCGCGACAGGGCTACGAGCAGTACTTC
CSARDPRQGYEQYF
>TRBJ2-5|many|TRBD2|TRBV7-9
TGTGCCAGCAGCTTACTCGGCGGCCAGGCGCTCCGGGGGGCCCAGTACTTC
CASSLLGGQALRGAQYF
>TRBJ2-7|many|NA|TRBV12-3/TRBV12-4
TGTGCCAGCAGCTACTTTTGGGGTGAATCCTACGAGCAGTACTTC
CASSYFWGESYEQYF
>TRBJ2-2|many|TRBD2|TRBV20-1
TGCAGTGCTAGACCCAGCGGGGGATCGAACACCGGGGAGCTGTTTTTT
CSARPSGGSNTGELFF
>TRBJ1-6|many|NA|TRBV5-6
TGTGCCAGCAGCTTGTTGAGGGGCCCAAATAATTCACCCCTCCACTTT
CASSLLRGPNNSPLHF
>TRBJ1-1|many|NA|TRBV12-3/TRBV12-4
TGTGCCAGCAGTTTTTACACTGAAGCTTTCTTT
CASSFYTEAFF
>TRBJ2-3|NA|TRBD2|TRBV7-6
TGTGCCAGCAGCGGCCGGACTAGCGGGGGCACAGATACGCAGTATTTT
CASSGRTSGGTDTQYF
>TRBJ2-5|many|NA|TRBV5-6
TGTGCCAGCAGCTTGCGGGAGTTACAGACCCAGTACTTC
CASSLRELQTQYF
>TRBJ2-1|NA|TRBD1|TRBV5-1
TGCGCCAGCAGCTTTGGCCGGGACAGGGGCTCCAATGAGCAGTTCTTC
CASSFGRDRGSNEQFF
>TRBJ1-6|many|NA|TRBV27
TGTGCCAGCAGTCTCGACGGGAGAAGGAATTCACCCCTCAACTTT
CASSLDGRRNSPLNF
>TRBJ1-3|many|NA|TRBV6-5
TGTGCCAGCACCAAGACAGGACTTGGAAACACCATATATTTT
CASTKTGLGNTIYF
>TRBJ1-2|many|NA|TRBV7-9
TGTGCCAGCGGCAGGGGAAACTATGGCTACACCTTC
CASGRGNYGYTF
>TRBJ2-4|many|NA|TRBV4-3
TGCGCCAGCAGCCAAGGGGGTTTGGCCAAAAACATTCAGTACTTC
CASSQGGLAKNIQYF
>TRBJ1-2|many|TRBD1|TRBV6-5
TGTGCCAGCAGTGACAGGGCCTTTGGCTACACCTTC
CASSDRAFGYTF